The 21 T cell receptor beta chains presented below share a single source sample, sequenced in a study of cytomegalovirus exposure and HLA in healthy donors. Primers: 60 Vbeta forward and 13 Jbeta reverse. Using immunoSEQ multiplex PCR, the repertoire was profiled, and TCRdb retains in-frame clones only, with some absent. The sample's table shows 50,000 to 70,000 clones. The material sequenced was PBMCs. These receptors were taken from a woman between 18 and 30 years old in good health and CMV-seronegative.

The J gene is TRBJ1-5, the V gene TRBV19; D is ambiguous. Germline V gene sequence: CDR1 LNHDA, CDR2 SQIVND (reference sequence). CDR3 size: 12 residues. The ends were cut back, 5 bases at V and 0 bases at J, with 2 bases in the middle. The CDR3 is CASSYSNQPQHF. CDR3 nucleotides: TGTGCCAGTAGTTATAGCAATCAGCCCCAGCATTTT.

V and J are TRBV5-6 and TRBJ1-4; 7 bases line up with TRBD1. Germline lookup yields CDR1 SGHDT and CDR2 YYEEEE. The CDR3 sequence is 15 residues long. V trimming: 4 bases; J trimming: 7 bases; junction bases outside the gene matches: 10. The CDR3 DNA reads as TGTGCCAGCAGCCCTACAGGGGCCGGGAGTGAAAAACTGTTTTTT. Protein product: CASSPTGAGSEKLFF.

The J gene is TRBJ2-5, the V gene TRBV25-1; 9 bases agree with TRBD2. Per germline, CDR1 MGHDK and CDR2 SYGVNS. The CDR3 totals 18 residues. The J segment lost 5 bases and the V segment lost 8 bases, leaving 21 bases of the junction unmatched. Here the CDR3 reads CASGARAPRLAEEETQYF. CDR3 nucleotide sequence: TGTGCCAGCGGAGCAAGGGCTCCCAGACTAGCGGAGGAGGAGACCCAGTACTTC.

DNA of the CDR3: TGTGCCGTATCTGTGGGGAGCTCCTACGAGCAGTACTTC. Protein: CAVSVGSSYEQYF. The rearrangement uses TRBV7-9 and TRBJ2-7; D is perhaps TRBD2 (5 bases). The germline CDR1 and CDR2 sequences are SEHNR and FQNEAQ (reference sequence). With 11 bases removed from V and 0 bases from J, the gap between germline ends came to 14 bases. CDR3 length equals 13 residues.

The chain has TRBV7-8 and TRBJ2-1; 7 bases fit TRBD2. This CDR3 has 14 residues. J was trimmed by 7 bases and V by 5 bases; bases with no gene match: 8. Germline lookup yields CDR1 SGHVS and CDR2 FQNEAQ. In DNA form, the CDR3 reads TGTGCCAGCAGCGCCCGGGACTACGGGAATGAGCAGTTCTTC. It translates to CASSARDYGNEQFF.

The chain has TRBV4-1 and TRBJ1-2; no clear D. Germline-derived CDR1 and CDR2 are MGHRA and YSYEKL. The V end lost 0 bases, the J end lost 6 bases, and 8 bases lay between the germline ends. The CDR3 length is 13 residues. This CDR3 reads CASSQDFIDGYTF. Here the CDR3 DNA reads TGCGCCAGCAGCCAAGATTTTATCGATGGCTACACCTTC.

This chain connects TRBV6-1 to TRBJ1-2, with 9 bases matching TRBD1. The length of the CDR3 is 14 residues. The J segment lost 4 bases and the V segment lost 6 bases, leaving 6 bases of the junction unmatched. Germline-derived CDR1 and CDR2 are MNHNS and SASEGT. CDR3 nucleotide sequence: TGTGCCAGCAGAGGGACAGGGCTTACCTATGGCTACACCTTC. Translating it yields CASRGTGLTYGYTF.

V usage is TRBV25-1 and J usage is TRBJ2-7, with D possibly TRBD1 on 6 matching bases. V was clipped by 4 bases and J by 4 bases, with 11 bases between them. The CDR3 covers 13 residues. CDR1 and CDR2 (germline): MGHDK, SYGVNS. CDR3: CASSGVRGYEQYF. Written as DNA, the CDR3 is TGTGCCAGCAGTGGCGTCAGGGGTTACGAGCAGTACTTC.

The chain employs TRBV5-1 and TRBJ2-7, with 8 bases identical to TRBD1. Germline assignment: CDR1 SGHRS and CDR2 YFSETQ. This CDR3 comprises 14 residues. V was pared by 4 bases and J by 1 base, with 4 bases of the junction left unmatched. The chain's CDR3 is CASSPGQGSYEQYF. CDR3 DNA: TGCGCCAGCAGCCCAGGACAGGGATCCTACGAGCAGTACTTC.

The chain couples TRBV2 to TRBJ2-6; TRBD1 matches at 8 bases. Germline trimming cut 6 bases from V and 0 bases from J; bases unmatched to any gene: 10. Germline V gene lookup returns CDR1 SNHLY and CDR2 FYNNEI. This CDR3 has 18 residues. CDR3 residues: CASRAIGTGFSGANVLTF. CDR3 nucleotide sequence: TGTGCCAGCAGGGCTATCGGGACAGGATTCTCTGGGGCCAACGTCCTGACTTTC.

The chain uses TRBV25-1 and TRBJ2-7; possible D gene TRBD1, 6 bases. Trimming shortened V by 1 base and J by 1 base, and 20 bases separated the two germline ends. Germline-derived CDR1 and CDR2 are MGHDK and SYGVNS. This CDR3 contains 18 residues. The CDR3 protein is CASSELMVGGQASYEQYF. In DNA, the CDR3 is TGTGCCAGCAGTGAATTGATGGTAGGGGGTCAGGCGTCCTACGAGCAGTACTTC.

V gene TRBV19 combines with J gene TRBJ1-6, with D unclear. CDR3 length equals 17 residues. Deletions cut 2 bases from V and 7 bases from J, with 18 bases between. The V gene's germline CDR1 is LNHDA and CDR2 SQIVND (reference sequence). The CDR3 DNA sequence: TGTGCCAGTAGTATATCCCCGGCGGGCAGCGTCAATTCACCCCTCCACTTT. Translation gives CASSISPAGSVNSPLHF.

The V and J genes are TRBV7-9 and TRBJ2-1, with 11 bases that match TRBD2. V was pared by 5 bases and J by 5 bases, with 8 bases of the junction left unmatched. The CDR3 extends over 16 amino acids. Germline CDR1 SEHNR, CDR2 FQNEAQ (reference sequence). DNA for the CDR3: TGTGCCAGCAGCCCGCGACTAGCGGGGCCCAACAATGAGCAGTTCTTC. Translation gives CASSPRLAGPNNEQFF.

Points on this clone: Distinct nucleotide sequences in the sample also encode this CDR3. The CDR3 region is CASSESGGNTEAFF. The CDR3 coding sequence is TGTGCCAGCAGTGAATCGGGTGGGAACACTGAAGCTTTCTTT. The chain recombines TRBV25-1 with TRBJ1-1; D remains ambiguous. The V and J ends lost 1 base and 1 base respectively, with 7 bases between them. There are 14 residues in the CDR3. Germline lookup yields CDR1 MGHDK and CDR2 SYGVNS.

The rearrangement links TRBV9 to TRBJ2-1; D not certain. This CDR3 comprises 14 residues. V lost 0 bases to trimming and J lost 6 bases, with 10 bases between them. Germline V gene sequence: CDR1 SGDLS, CDR2 YYNGEE. CDR3 loop: CASSVELASNEQFF. The CDR3 region has the DNA TGTGCCAGCAGCGTAGAATTAGCAAGCAATGAGCAGTTCTTC.

The V call is TRBV5-1, the J call TRBJ1-1; D gene unclear. V was cut by 2 bases and J by 1 base, with 6 bases left in between. The germline CDR1 and CDR2 sequences are SGHRS and YFSETQ. The CDR3 is 13 amino acids. As DNA, the CDR3 is TGCGCCAGCAGCTTTACAGCGAACACTGAAGCTTTCTTT. Translated: CASSFTANTEAFF.

The chain employs TRBV6-5 and TRBJ2-4; 10 positions agree with TRBD2. V gave up 0 bases and J gave up 4 bases; unmatched junction bases: 3. The germline CDR1 and CDR2 sequences are MNHEY and SVGAGI. The CDR3 sequence is 16 residues long. CDR3 nucleotide sequence: TGTGCCAGCAGTTACTCACTAGCGGGATCGAAAAACATTCAGTACTTC. Protein: CASSYSLAGSKNIQYF.

The chain combines TRBV6-5 with TRBJ1-2; D perhaps matches TRBD1 (5 bases). The CDR3 extends over 14 amino acids. CDR1 is MNHEY and CDR2 is SVGAGI in the germline V gene. The V gene lost 6 bases and the J gene lost 8 bases, with 19 bases spanning the gap. CDR3 amino acids: CASRPGDSLMGYTF. The DNA for the CDR3 is TGTGCCAGCAGGCCAGGCGACAGCCTTATGGGCTACACCTTC.

This chain links TRBV29-1 with TRBJ2-7, with D maybe TRBD1 (6 bases). In germline, CDR1 is SQVTM, CDR2 ANQGSEA. The V end was cut by 5 bases, the J end by 2 bases, with 37 bases between. The CDR3 runs to 21 residues. CDR3 amino acids: CSVNARELLDSNRDTTYEQYF. CDR3 DNA sequence: TGCAGCGTTAACGCCCGCGAGTTACTGGATTCTAATCGGGACACCACCTACGAGCAGTACTTC.

The chain uses TRBV4-1 and TRBJ2-7, with D possibly being TRBD1 (6 bases). Germline-derived CDR1 and CDR2 are MGHRA and YSYEKL. V lost 1 base to trimming and J lost 6 bases, with 16 bases between them. CDR3 length: 15 residues. The CDR3 reads CASSQVSGTNGEQYF. CDR3 in DNA: TGCGCCAGCAGCCAAGTGTCCGGGACAAATGGCGAGCAGTACTTC.

The rearrangement links TRBV2 to TRBJ2-1, with D unresolved. Germline CDR1 SNHLY, CDR2 FYNNEI. V shed 4 bases and J shed 1 base, with 8 bases lying between them. There are 14 residues in the CDR3. In DNA, the CDR3 is TGTGCCAGCAGTGCTGGAGTTTCCTACAATGAGCAGTTCTTC. This sequence encodes CASSAGVSYNEQFF.